Shown below are 5 T cell receptor beta chains from a single sample sequenced in a study of response to subunit inactivated influenza vaccine (dated by TCRdb to between 2018 and 2020). The library was prepared using RT-PCR. Sequencing took place on an Illumina HiSeq 2500. In TCRdb, the public reads were trimmed at Q25 with fastp and aligned with MiXCR, with productive beta chains retained. Every distinct CDR3 protein forms one entry, paired with its most common genes and DNA. The sample table contains around 320,000 distinct CDR3 sequences; only one count was recorded for approximately 21% of them. Clones ranked in the top ten supply over 9% of the sample. The specimen was PBMCs from blood, collected 21 months after vaccination. The origin of the receptors is a man in his fifties or sixties who received an inactivated influenza vaccine. Donor details come from another sample of the same person, matched by shared clones.

This clonotype was seen a single time. The chain combines TRBV7-2 with TRBJ2-2, with 7 nucleotides matching TRBD2. This CDR3 has 14 amino acids. Germline CDR1 reads SGHTA; CDR2 reads FQGNSA. The DNA for the CDR3 is TGTGCAGGGCGGAGCGGGAATCGAACCGGGGAGCTGTTTTTT. Translated, it gives CAGRSGNRTGELFF.

V gene TRBV20-1 combines with J gene TRBJ1-5, with D unclear. Trimming cost V 3 bases and J 2 bases, with 11 bases left between them. CDR1 and CDR2 from the germline V gene are DFQATT and SNEGSKA (reference sequence). The CDR3 totals 14 residues. This chain's CDR3 is CSASGITRNQPQHF. CDR3 nucleotide sequence: TGCAGTGCTAGTGGCATCACCCGCAATCAGCCCCAGCATTTT.

The sample holds one count of this clonotype. The chain joins TRBV24-1 to TRBJ2-3; D is uncertain. The CDR3 consists of 12 residues. The V end was cut by 4 bases, the J end by 5 bases, with 6 bases between. Germline V gives CDR1 KGHDR, CDR2 SFDVKD. Here the CDR3 reads CATSEGLDTQYF. CDR3 nucleotides: TGTGCCACCAGTGAGGGGTTAGATACGCAGTATTTT.

The rearrangement links TRBV11-1 to TRBJ2-7; the D gene is possibly TRBD1 (6 bases). Germline-derived CDR1 and CDR2 are SGHAT and FQDESV (reference sequence). The germline V and J ends were trimmed by 5 bases and 0 bases, with 14 bases remaining between them. The CDR3 loop spans 15 amino acids. CDR3 region: CASSPRDKVSYEQYF. CDR3 DNA sequence: TGTGCCAGCAGCCCCCGGGACAAAGTCTCCTACGAGCAGTACTTC.

This clonotype was observed a few times. The rearrangement links TRBV6-1 to TRBJ1-2; D gene uncertain. V lost 6 bases, J lost 7 bases, and 18 bases lay in between. The CDR3 sequence is 14 residues long. Germline V gene lookup returns CDR1 MNHNS and CDR2 SASEGT. CDR3 sequence: CASSPDRLGGGYTF. The CDR3 DNA sequence: TGTGCCAGCAGCCCCGACCGGCTCGGCGGTGGCTACACCTTC.